This record concerns one TCR beta chain sequence. The data stem from a study of blood T cell repertoires in COVID-19. Authors' processing steps: Cell counts per sample came from amplifying reference gene primers. Method: immunoSEQ multiplex PCR; TCRdb's copy keeps in-frame clones and lacks some. V, J and clone size were drawn from that table, and D and trimming were deduced from the DNA. The profile shows about 89,000 clones, around three quarters of them singletons. The CDR3 contains 12 residues. V lost 1 base to trimming and J lost 13 bases, with 13 bases between them. CDR1 is SGHAT, CDR2 FQNNGV, per germline.

This chain connects TRBV11-2 to TRBJ1-2; maybe TRBD1 (6 bases). The receptor was isolated from a human donor in a cohort sampled during active COVID-19. Sequenced input: peripheral blood. The CDR3, as DNA: TGTGCCAGCAGCTTAGCAGACAGGTCAGGCACCTTC. Translating gives CASSLADRSGTF.